This T cell receptor (beta chain) is from a study of CD8 T cells in ankylosing spondylitis. CDR3 length: 14 amino acids. The germline CDR1 and CDR2 sequences are SEHNR and FQNEAQ (reference sequence). Trimming removed 5 bases from V and 7 bases from J; junction bases left unmatched: 7. Preparation of TCR beta libraries was done by quantitative 5'-RACE with molecular barcodes. TCRdb reprocessed the 5' RACE reads via MiXCR and lists one record per CDR3 protein. This sample has roughly 150,000 distinct CDR3 sequences, with around a tenth found just once. Comments on this clonotype: Its antigen is not known.

Study outcomes and limitations: CD8+ disease-linked clones were present at relatively low frequencies in blood. Certain motif variants had earlier appeared in reactive arthritis synovial fluid and blood.

The receptor was isolated from a female donor with ankylosing spondylitis or in good health (not recorded which). The V call is TRBV7-9, the J call TRBJ2-3; 9 nucleotides align to TRBD1. The sample comprised blood, either unsorted or a sorted T cell fraction (not recorded which). The CDR3 sequence: CASSPRDREYTQYF. CDR3 coding DNA: TGTGCCAGCAGCCCCCGGGACAGGGAATATACGCAGTATTTT.